These T cell receptor beta chains were read from a single sample in a study of OX40 agonist ivuxolimab in advanced cancers. Sequenced by immunoSEQ multiplex PCR; TCRdb stores in-frame clones only, minus some. This repertoire shows some 130,000 clones, 93% found once; its top ten account for more than 1%. This sample comprised CD4+ or CD8+ T cells sorted from blood, obtained in a trial of the OX40 agonist ivuxolimab. These receptors came from an adult with an advanced solid tumor such as melanoma, head and neck, liver or kidney cancer. Each CDR3 is given with its conserved first and last residue. D genes are given only for firm matches. Rows give clone size only sometimes, using once, few, many, or a class for an expanded clone.

>TRBV5-4|TRBJ2-5|-|15|TRBD1
CASSLDPGGGETQYF
TGTGCCAGCAGCTTGGATCCAGGGGGCGGGGAGACCCAGTACTTC
>TRBV18|TRBJ2-6|-|19|TRBD1
CASSPQRGRGHSGANVLTF
TGTGCCAGCTCACCTCAACGGGGCAGGGGGCACTCTGGGGCCAACGTCCTGACTTTC
>TRBV4-1|TRBJ2-3|-|14|-
CASSQPHGPDTQYF
TGCGCCAGCAGCCAGCCCCACGGCCCAGATACGCAGTATTTT
>TRBV28|TRBJ2-7|-|16|-
CASSPGGAGYSYEQYF
TGTGCCAGCAGTCCTGGAGGGGCGGGTTACTCCTACGAGCAGTACTTC
>TRBV18|TRBJ1-6|-|17|TRBD1
CASSPPMGQGPYGALHF
TGTGCCAGCTCACCACCGATGGGACAGGGACCCTATGGGGCCCTCCACTTT
>TRBV18|TRBJ1-1|once|15|TRBD1
CASSPPGQLNTEAFF
TGTGCCAGCTCACCCCCGGGACAGCTAAACACTGAAGCTTTCTTT
>TRBV6-6|TRBJ1-4|-|15|-
CASSSGPGQSEKLFF
TGTGCCAGCAGTTCTGGGCCAGGACAAAGTGAAAAACTGTTTTTT
>TRBV28|TRBJ1-1|-|8|-
CASSGAFF
TGTGCCAGCAGCGGGGCTTTCTTT
>TRBV10-3|TRBJ2-7|once|13|-
CAISSGPGYEQYF
TGTGCCATCAGCTCGGGACCCGGCTACGAGCAGTACTTC
>TRBV9|TRBJ1-2|-|14|-
CASSVGMDNYGYTF
TGTGCCAGCAGCGTAGGGATGGATAACTATGGCTACACCTTC
>TRBV19|TRBJ1-1|-|13|-
CASSMTGNTEAFF
TGTGCCAGTAGTATGACAGGGAACACTGAAGCTTTCTTT
>TRBV11-2|TRBJ1-2|-|17|TRBD1
CASSLASGTGGLRGYTF
TGTGCCAGCAGCTTAGCGTCCGGGACAGGGGGCTTAAGGGGCTACACCTTC
>TRBV27|TRBJ2-5|-|14|TRBD2
CASSRAGGQETQYF
TGTGCCAGCAGCCGAGCGGGAGGGCAAGAGACCCAGTACTTC
>TRBV18|TRBJ2-7|-|13|TRBD1
CASSQGVAYEQYF
TGTGCCAGCTCCCAGGGGGTGGCCTACGAGCAGTACTTC
>TRBV6-1|TRBJ1-1|-|15|-
CASSEVNQGTTEAFF
TGTGCCAGCAGTGAAGTGAATCAGGGGACCACTGAAGCTTTCTTT
>TRBV5-1|TRBJ1-2|-|15|-
CASSLDGGPNYGYTF
TGCGCCAGCAGCTTGGACGGGGGCCCAAACTATGGCTACACCTTC